A few counts support the clone carrying this T cell receptor beta chain. According to the study, TCR beta libraries were built with iRepertoire HTBI primers and CDR3-region Arm-PCR. MiXCR was run by TCRdb on the multiplex PCR reads, yielding one entry per CDR3 protein. Here the sample spans about 350,000 distinct CDR3 sequences, 16% being singletons. This sample is part of a study of regulatory T cells in long-lasting Graves disease. Specified time point: newly diagnosed GD, antithyroid drugs for less than 3 months. PBMC-extracted RNA yielded the TCR library. The same specimen was also included in a second study, on T cells in Graves' hyperthyroidism and ophthalmopathy. Per that paper: Absent ophthalmopathy progression within 18 months defined stable Graves' hyperthyroidism. Ophthalmopathy and stable hyperthyroidism were told apart by a 13 V-J model.

The sequence was obtained from a man in his forties with Graves disease. The input for sequencing was peripheral blood mononuclear cells (PBMCs), taken at new diagnosis, from a patient treated with antithyroid drugs.

CDR3 sequence (DNA): TGTGCCAGCAGTTACTCGAGGGGGTTCTCCTACGAGCAGTACTTC. The encoded protein is CASSYSRGFSYEQYF. This rearrangement joins TRBV6-5 to TRBJ2-7; D possibly corresponds to TRBD1 (6 bases). CDR1 is MNHEY and CDR2 is SVGAGI in the germline V gene. The CDR3 consists of 15 residues. Trimming took off 0 bases at V and 0 bases at J, with 9 bases between the two ends.